This is a list of T cell receptor beta chains from one sample in a study of beta chain features in type 1 diabetes. Produced via immunoSEQ multiplex PCR; TCRdb's table is partial and in-frame only. The data show 600,000 or so clones, roughly an eighth seen once. Sequenced sample: naive CD4+ T cells from blood. These receptor sequences come from a man aged 25-45 years with type 1 diabetes. The CDR3 runs from the conserved cysteine through the conserved F or W. Fields, in order: clone size, CDR3 length, V gene, J gene, D gene, CDR3 DNA, CDR3 protein. The D gene is left open where the match is weak. Expanded clones get a size class; other rows say once, few or many, or leave the size out.

clone size: -; CDR3 length: 15; V gene: TRBV25-1; J gene: TRBJ1-2; D gene: -; CDR3 DNA: TGTGCCAGCAGTCCCGCAAGGGGCAGGACATATGGCTACACCTTC; CDR3 protein: CASSPARGRTYGYTF
clone size: few; CDR3 length: 14; V gene: TRBV7-9; J gene: TRBJ2-1; D gene: TRBD1; CDR3 DNA: TGTGCCAGCAAGCTAGGGACAGCAGACAATGAGCAGTTCTTC; CDR3 protein: CASKLGTADNEQFF
clone size: few; CDR3 length: 14; V gene: TRBV7-6; J gene: TRBJ2-3; D gene: -; CDR3 DNA: TGTGCCAGCAGCTCTGCCCCTAGCACAGATACGCAGTATTTT; CDR3 protein: CASSSAPSTDTQYF
clone size: -; CDR3 length: 13; V gene: TRBV18; J gene: TRBJ1-2; D gene: TRBD1; CDR3 DNA: TGTGCCAGCTCTGGGACAGACAACTATGGCTACACCTTC; CDR3 protein: CASSGTDNYGYTF
clone size: -; CDR3 length: 14; V gene: TRBV30; J gene: TRBJ2-2; D gene: -; CDR3 DNA: TGTGCCTGGAGTAGGGGGTTGAACACCGGGGAGCTGTTTTTT; CDR3 protein: CAWSRGLNTGELFF
clone size: -; CDR3 length: 17; V gene: TRBV7-2; J gene: TRBJ1-3; D gene: -; CDR3 DNA: TGTGCCAGCAGCTTAGAAGGGACACCTTACTCTGGAAACACCATATATTTT; CDR3 protein: CASSLEGTPYSGNTIYF
clone size: -; CDR3 length: 12; V gene: TRBV19; J gene: TRBJ1-2; D gene: -; CDR3 DNA: TGTGCCAGTAGTATAGAACGATATGGCTACACCTTC; CDR3 protein: CASSIERYGYTF
clone size: few; CDR3 length: 17; V gene: TRBV27; J gene: TRBJ2-1; D gene: TRBD2; CDR3 DNA: TGTGCCAGCAGTCTACTAGCGGGGGACCTACCCTACAATGAGCAGTTCTTC; CDR3 protein: CASSLLAGDLPYNEQFF
clone size: few; CDR3 length: 17; V gene: TRBV5-1; J gene: TRBJ2-3; D gene: TRBD2; CDR3 DNA: TGCGCCAGCAGCTTGGAGCCTAGCGGGGGGACAAGAGATACGCAGTATTTT; CDR3 protein: CASSLEPSGGTRDTQYF
clone size: -; CDR3 length: 14; V gene: TRBV4-1; J gene: TRBJ1-3; D gene: -; CDR3 DNA: TGCGCCAGCAGCCAAGACAGGGCTGGAAACACCATATATTTT; CDR3 protein: CASSQDRAGNTIYF
clone size: few; CDR3 length: 16; V gene: TRBV5-1; J gene: TRBJ2-3; D gene: TRBD1; CDR3 DNA: TGCGCCAGCAGCTTGGGTGACAGGGGCCTCCAGGATACGCAGTATTTT; CDR3 protein: CASSLGDRGLQDTQYF
clone size: -; CDR3 length: 16; V gene: TRBV6-5; J gene: TRBJ2-5; D gene: TRBD1; CDR3 DNA: TGTGCCAGCAGTTACTCGGGACAGCAAACCGGGGAGACCCAGTACTTC; CDR3 protein: CASSYSGQQTGETQYF
clone size: -; CDR3 length: 12; V gene: TRBV7-2; J gene: TRBJ1-2; D gene: -; CDR3 DNA: TGTGCCAGCACCGAAGACCACTATGGCTACACCTTC; CDR3 protein: CASTEDHYGYTF
clone size: few; CDR3 length: 15; V gene: TRBV9; J gene: TRBJ2-7; D gene: TRBD2; CDR3 DNA: TGTGCCAGCAGCGTAGGTAGCGGGACGGCCTACGAGCAGTACTTC; CDR3 protein: CASSVGSGTAYEQYF
clone size: few; CDR3 length: 15; V gene: TRBV29-1; J gene: TRBJ2-3; D gene: -; CDR3 DNA: TGCAGCGTCATAGGGGCTAGACGAGGCACAGATACGCAGTATTTT; CDR3 protein: CSVIGARRGTDTQYF
clone size: -; CDR3 length: 14; V gene: TRBV28; J gene: TRBJ1-1; D gene: -; CDR3 DNA: TGTGCCAGCAGTTTGGTATTTAGGACAGATGAAGCTTTCTTT; CDR3 protein: CASSLVFRTDEAFF
clone size: -; CDR3 length: 16; V gene: TRBV19; J gene: TRBJ2-3; D gene: TRBD2; CDR3 DNA: TGTGCCAGTAGTAAGTCTAGCGGGGGGGCCGAGAATACGCAGTATTTT; CDR3 protein: CASSKSSGGAENTQYF
clone size: few; CDR3 length: 16; V gene: TRBV29-1; J gene: TRBJ1-3; D gene: TRBD1; CDR3 DNA: TGCAGCGTTGAAGAGTGGGGACAGAGCTCTGGAAACACCATATATTTT; CDR3 protein: CSVEEWGQSSGNTIYF
clone size: few; CDR3 length: 13; V gene: TRBV30; J gene: TRBJ1-6; D gene: TRBD1; CDR3 DNA: TGTGCCTGTCGGGACAGCCCTAATTCACCCCTCCACTTT; CDR3 protein: CACRDSPNSPLHF
clone size: -; CDR3 length: 14; V gene: TRBV7-2; J gene: TRBJ2-1; D gene: TRBD1; CDR3 DNA: TGTGCCAGCAGCTTGGAAGGGGGCGTTAGTGAGCAGTTCTTC; CDR3 protein: CASSLEGGVSEQFF
clone size: few; CDR3 length: 15; V gene: TRBV15; J gene: TRBJ1-5; D gene: -; CDR3 DNA: TGTGCCACCAGCAGACCCGGGACGGATAATCAGCCCCAGCATTTT; CDR3 protein: CATSRPGTDNQPQHF
clone size: few; CDR3 length: 15; V gene: TRBV4-3; J gene: TRBJ2-2; D gene: -; CDR3 DNA: TGCGCCAGCAGCCAAGAGATTAGCCGCACCGGGGAGCTGTTTTTT; CDR3 protein: CASSQEISRTGELFF
clone size: -; CDR3 length: 13; V gene: TRBV25-1; J gene: TRBJ2-5; D gene: -; CDR3 DNA: TGTGCCAGCAGAGGGGACGGAGGCAAGACCCAGTACTTC; CDR3 protein: CASRGDGGKTQYF
clone size: few; CDR3 length: 16; V gene: TRBV7-6; J gene: TRBJ2-2; D gene: -; CDR3 DNA: TGTGCCAGCAGCTTAGCAGGGGCGTCAGGCACCGGGGAGCTGTTTTTT; CDR3 protein: CASSLAGASGTGELFF
clone size: few; CDR3 length: 18; V gene: TRBV4-2; J gene: TRBJ1-5; D gene: TRBD1; CDR3 DNA: TGTGCCAGCAGCCAAGATACGACAGGGGGCAAGGGGACTCAGCCCCAGCATTTT; CDR3 protein: CASSQDTTGGKGTQPQHF
clone size: -; CDR3 length: 12; V gene: TRBV7-9; J gene: TRBJ2-1; D gene: -; CDR3 DNA: TGTGCCAGCAGCTGGGTCCCGGGTGAGCAGTTCTTC; CDR3 protein: CASSWVPGEQFF
clone size: -; CDR3 length: 13; V gene: TRBV5-1; J gene: TRBJ1-6; D gene: -; CDR3 DNA: TGCGCCAGCAGCTTGGCGGAAAATTCACCCCTCCACTTT; CDR3 protein: CASSLAENSPLHF
clone size: few; CDR3 length: 16; V gene: TRBV7-2; J gene: TRBJ2-7; D gene: -; CDR3 DNA: TGTGCCAGCAGCTTAGTATCTGCAGGGACCTCCTACGAGCAGTACTTC; CDR3 protein: CASSLVSAGTSYEQYF
clone size: -; CDR3 length: 15; V gene: TRBV7-2; J gene: TRBJ2-4; D gene: TRBD2; CDR3 DNA: TGTGCCAGCAGCCAGGGAGGGTTAACCAAAAACATTCAGTACTTC; CDR3 protein: CASSQGGLTKNIQYF
clone size: -; CDR3 length: 16; V gene: TRBV6-6; J gene: TRBJ2-4; D gene: -; CDR3 DNA: TGTGCCAGCAGCCCAATATCGGGGGCGGCCAAAAACATTCAGTACTTC; CDR3 protein: CASSPISGAAKNIQYF
clone size: -; CDR3 length: 16; V gene: TRBV7-2; J gene: TRBJ2-7; D gene: TRBD1; CDR3 DNA: TGTGCCAGCAGCTTAGCCTCGACAGGGAGTAGGTACGAGCAGTACTTC; CDR3 protein: CASSLASTGSRYEQYF
clone size: -; CDR3 length: 15; V gene: TRBV7-2; J gene: TRBJ2-3; D gene: TRBD2; CDR3 DNA: TGTGCCAGCAGCATCTCGGGGGGTACGGCAGATACGCAGTATTTT; CDR3 protein: CASSISGGTADTQYF
clone size: -; CDR3 length: 15; V gene: TRBV7-2; J gene: TRBJ2-7; D gene: -; CDR3 DNA: TGTGCCAGCAGCTTTGACAGCCAAATGGCCTACGAGCAGTACTTC; CDR3 protein: CASSFDSQMAYEQYF